This T cell receptor beta chain stems from a study of patients and donors after allogeneic stem cell transplantation. This clonotype was seen only a few times. TCRdb passed the RT-PCR reads through MiXCR, listing each CDR3 protein once. Of 390,000 or so distinct CDR3 sequences in the sample, around 16% were seen once. V lost 4 bases to trimming and J lost 6 bases; unmatched junction nucleotides: 6. The CDR3 length is 15 residues. The germline V gene has CDR1 SGHVS and CDR2 FNYEAQ. This rearrangement joins TRBV7-6 to TRBJ2-1; 10 nucleotides agree with TRBD1. This receptor was taken from a human donor who was either an allogeneic HSCT recipient or a stem cell or donor lymphocyte infusion donor (not recorded which). It is not recorded whose cells these are; they may come from a transplant donor. The sample comprised blood, either unsorted or a sorted T cell fraction (not recorded which). CDR3 protein: CASSSGQGGGNEQFF. The CDR3 DNA reads TGTGCCAGCAGCTCCGGACAGGGGGGAGGCAATGAGCAGTTCTTC. Combining the CDR3 with reference TRBV7-6 and TRBJ2-1 gives the whole variable domain GAGVSQSPRYKVTKRGQDVALRCDPISGHVSLYWYRQALGQGPEFLTYFNYEAQQDKSGLPNDRFSAERPEGSISTLTIQRTEQRDSAMYRCASSSGQGGGNEQFFGPGTRLTVL.